The clone carrying this TCR beta chain occurred once. The target antigen is unknown. Assay: immunoSEQ multiplex PCR; the TCRdb copy retains only in-frame clones and omits some. The sample has some 70,000 clones, approximately 90% seen once. Trimming left V 6 bases short and J 3 bases short, with 6 bases between. Germline V gives CDR1 DFQATT, CDR2 SNEGSKA (reference sequence). The CDR3 runs 10 residues. This entry comes from a study of OX40 agonist ivuxolimab in advanced cancers. Study-level points and caveats: Average numbers of expanded clones were greater in CD8+ T cells than in CD4+.

The specimen was CD4+ or CD8+ T cells sorted from blood, collected in a trial of the OX40 agonist ivuxolimab. The TCR originated in an adult with an advanced solid tumor such as melanoma, head and neck, liver or kidney cancer. J is TRBJ2-7 and V is TRBV20-1; D not resolved. CDR3 amino acids: CSAPFYEQYF. CDR3 DNA: TGCAGTGCGCCGTTCTACGAGCAGTACTTC.